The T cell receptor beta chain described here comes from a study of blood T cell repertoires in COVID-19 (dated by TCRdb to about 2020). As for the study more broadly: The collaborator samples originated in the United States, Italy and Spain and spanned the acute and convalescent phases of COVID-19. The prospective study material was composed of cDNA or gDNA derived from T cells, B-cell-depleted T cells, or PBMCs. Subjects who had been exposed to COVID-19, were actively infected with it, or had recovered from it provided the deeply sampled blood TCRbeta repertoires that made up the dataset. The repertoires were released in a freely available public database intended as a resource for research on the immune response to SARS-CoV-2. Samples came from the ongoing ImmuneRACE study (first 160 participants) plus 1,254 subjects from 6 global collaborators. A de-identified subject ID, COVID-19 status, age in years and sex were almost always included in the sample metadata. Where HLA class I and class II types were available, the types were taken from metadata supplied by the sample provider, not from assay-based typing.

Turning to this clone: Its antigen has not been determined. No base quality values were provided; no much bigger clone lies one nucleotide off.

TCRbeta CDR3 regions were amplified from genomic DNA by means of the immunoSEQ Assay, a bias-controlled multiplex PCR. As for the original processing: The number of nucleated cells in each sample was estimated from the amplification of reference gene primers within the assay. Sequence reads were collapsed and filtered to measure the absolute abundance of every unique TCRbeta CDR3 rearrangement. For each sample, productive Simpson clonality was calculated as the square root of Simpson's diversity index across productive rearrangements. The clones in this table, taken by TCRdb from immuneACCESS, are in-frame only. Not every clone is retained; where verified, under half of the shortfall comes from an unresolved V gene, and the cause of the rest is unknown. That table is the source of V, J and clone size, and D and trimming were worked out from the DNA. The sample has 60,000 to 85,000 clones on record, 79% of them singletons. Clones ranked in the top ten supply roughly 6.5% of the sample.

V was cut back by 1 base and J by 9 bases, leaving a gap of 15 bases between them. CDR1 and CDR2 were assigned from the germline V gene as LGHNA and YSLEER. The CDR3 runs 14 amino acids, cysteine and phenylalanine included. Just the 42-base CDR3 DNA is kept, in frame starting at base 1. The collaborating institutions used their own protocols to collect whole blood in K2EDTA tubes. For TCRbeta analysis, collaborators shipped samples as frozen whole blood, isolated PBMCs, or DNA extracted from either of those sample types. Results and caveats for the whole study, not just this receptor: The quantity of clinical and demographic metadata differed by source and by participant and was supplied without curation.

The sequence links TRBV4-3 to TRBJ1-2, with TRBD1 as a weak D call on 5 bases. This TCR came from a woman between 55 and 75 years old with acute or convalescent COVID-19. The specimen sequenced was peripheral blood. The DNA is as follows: TGCGCCAGCAGCCAAGTGTCCCGGGGGGATCGCTACACCTTC. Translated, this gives CASSQVSRGDRYTF.